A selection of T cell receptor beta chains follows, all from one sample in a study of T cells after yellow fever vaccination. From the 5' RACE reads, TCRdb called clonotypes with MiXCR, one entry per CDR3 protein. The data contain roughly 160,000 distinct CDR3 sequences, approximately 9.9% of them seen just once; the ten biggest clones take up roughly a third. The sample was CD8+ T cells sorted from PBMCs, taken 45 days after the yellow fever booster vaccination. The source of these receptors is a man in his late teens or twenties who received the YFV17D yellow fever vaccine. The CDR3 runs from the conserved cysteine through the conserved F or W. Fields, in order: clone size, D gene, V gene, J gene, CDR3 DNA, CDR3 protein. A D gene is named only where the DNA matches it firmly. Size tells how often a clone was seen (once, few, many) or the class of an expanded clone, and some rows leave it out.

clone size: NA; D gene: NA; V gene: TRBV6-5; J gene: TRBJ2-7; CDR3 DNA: TGTGCCAGCAGTCCCTGGGGGCAGGGGTCCTACGAGCAGTACTTC; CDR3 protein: CASSPWGQGSYEQYF
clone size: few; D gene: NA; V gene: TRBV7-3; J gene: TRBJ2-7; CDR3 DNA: TGTGCCAGCAGCTTTTATGACGGTGGCGAGCAGTACTTC; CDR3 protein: CASSFYDGGEQYF
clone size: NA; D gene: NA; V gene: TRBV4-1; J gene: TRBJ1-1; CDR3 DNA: TGCGCCAGCAGCCACGTCCAGAACACTGAAGCTTTCTTT; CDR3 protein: CASSHVQNTEAFF
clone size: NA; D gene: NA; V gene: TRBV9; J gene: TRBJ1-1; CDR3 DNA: TGTGCCAGCAGCGTCGGCCCGGGGGGCACTGAAGCTTTCTTT; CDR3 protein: CASSVGPGGTEAFF
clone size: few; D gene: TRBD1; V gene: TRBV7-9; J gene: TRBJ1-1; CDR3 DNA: TGTGCCAGCAGGCCACCCCCGGGACAGGGAGACACTGAAGCTTTCTTT; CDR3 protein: CASRPPPGQGDTEAFF
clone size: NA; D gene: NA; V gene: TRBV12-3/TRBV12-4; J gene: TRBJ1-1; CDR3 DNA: TGTGCCAGCAGTCCAATCCGTCTCCGGGTTGAGGCTTTCTTT; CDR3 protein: CASSPIRLRVEAFF
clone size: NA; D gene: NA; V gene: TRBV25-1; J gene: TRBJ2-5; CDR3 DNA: TGTGCCAGCAGTGTTGGGAGCCAAGAGACCCAGTACTTC; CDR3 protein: CASSVGSQETQYF
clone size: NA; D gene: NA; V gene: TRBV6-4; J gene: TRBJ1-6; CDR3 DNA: TGTGCCAGCAGTGTTTTGGGACAAGGAAATTCACCCCTCCACTTT; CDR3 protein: CASSVLGQGNSPLHF
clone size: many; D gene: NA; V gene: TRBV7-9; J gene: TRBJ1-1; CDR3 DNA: TGTGCCAGCAGCTTCCAAGTAACTGAAGCTTTCTTT; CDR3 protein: CASSFQVTEAFF
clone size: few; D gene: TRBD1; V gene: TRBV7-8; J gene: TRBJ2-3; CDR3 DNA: TGTGCCAGCAGCCCAACAGGGGGTACGCAGTATTTT; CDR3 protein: CASSPTGGTQYF
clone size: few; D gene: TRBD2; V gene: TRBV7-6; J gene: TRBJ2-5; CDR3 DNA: TGTGCCAGCAGCCCCGAGGGGCTAGCGGAGCAAGAGACCCAGTACTTC; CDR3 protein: CASSPEGLAEQETQYF